The clone carrying this T cell receptor (beta chain) was detected ten times or more. This specimen belongs to a study of regulatory T cells in long-lasting Graves disease. Between the trimmed V and J ends, which lost 4 bases and 15 bases, there was a span of 24 bases. There are 15 residues in the CDR3. CDR1 is SNHLY, CDR2 FYNNEI, per germline. Sample time point: persistent/refractory GD, antithyroid drugs over 5 years with positive TRAb. Making the TCR library involved RNA that had been extracted from PBMCs. The authors drew patients from an endocrinology department in Xi'an, China. Through Arm-PCR of CDR3 regions and iRepertoire HTBI primers, TCR beta libraries were built. TCRdb used MiXCR to reprocess the multiplex PCR reads, holding one entry per CDR3 protein. The sample records 600,000 to 800,000 distinct CDR3 sequences, 25% to 35% being singletons.

Sequenced here: peripheral blood mononuclear cells (PBMCs), sampled when the disease was refractory, from a patient treated with antithyroid drugs. The source of this sequence is a female donor with Graves disease. The genes are TRBV2 and TRBJ1-4, with D possibly being TRBD1 (5 bases). The CDR3 here is CASSGRIRDDRGVFF. CDR3 in DNA: TGTGCCAGCAGTGGTCGTATCCGGGATGACAGAGGAGTGTTTTTT.